A selection of T cell receptor beta chains follows, all from one sample in a study of blood T cell repertoires in COVID-19. Profiling relied on immunoSEQ multiplex PCR, and the TCRdb table lists in-frame clones only, not all of them. This sample has 52,000 or so clones; under 90% occur once, and the top ten carry approximately 29%. Sequencing input: peripheral blood. These TCRs come from a human donor in a cohort sampled during active COVID-19. Both conserved end residues are part of each CDR3. Fields, in order: clone size, V gene, J gene, D gene, CDR3 DNA, CDR3 protein. A D gene is named only where the DNA matches it firmly. The size of a clone is reported for some rows only, either as once, few or many, or as a class for expanded clones.

-,TRBV5-1,TRBJ2-7,TRBD2,TGCGCCAGCAGCAATAGCGGGCTAATCTACGAGCAGTACTTC,CASSNSGLIYEQYF
-,TRBV27,TRBJ2-2,-,TGTGCCAGCAGTCCATACACCGGGGAGCTGTTTTTT,CASSPYTGELFF
-,TRBV6-6,TRBJ2-1,TRBD1,TGTGCCAGCGGGGACAGGGAAGGGAATGAGCAGTTCTTC,CASGDREGNEQFF
-,TRBV6-6,TRBJ2-7,-,TGTGCCAGCAGTTACTCGATTCGCGGCGAGCAGTACTTC,CASSYSIRGEQYF
-,TRBV5-1,TRBJ2-3,TRBD2,TGCGCCAGCAGCTTGGTGAGGACTAGCGGGAGACGGAGGGCAGATACGCAGTATTTT,CASSLVRTSGRRRADTQYF
-,TRBV27,TRBJ2-1,-,TGTGCCAGCCTTCCGCCAGGCCGGGGGAAGCAGTTCTTC,CASLPPGRGKQFF
-,TRBV5-5,TRBJ2-7,-,TGTGCCAGCAGCTTGTCCGGAGGCTACGAGCAGTACTTC,CASSLSGGYEQYF
few,TRBV6-1,TRBJ2-1,-,TGTGCCAGCAGTGAATTATGGGGACTCACAACCTACAATGAGCAGTTCTTC,CASSELWGLTTYNEQFF
-,TRBV11-3,TRBJ2-1,-,TGTGCCAGCAGCTCCACATCAAAGGGGACTGCCTACAATGAGCAGTTCTTC,CASSSTSKGTAYNEQFF
-,TRBV2,TRBJ2-1,-,TGTGCTACGAGGCAGAACAATGAGCAGTTCTTC,CATRQNNEQFF
few,TRBV5-1,TRBJ1-3,-,TGCGCCAGCAGCTTCAGGGGCACTGCGTCTGGAAACACCATATATTTT,CASSFRGTASGNTIYF
-,TRBV19,TRBJ1-1,-,TGTGCCAGTTTCGGTGGACAGACAAGCGACACTGAAGCTTTCTTT,CASFGGQTSDTEAFF
-,TRBV7-6,TRBJ1-2,-,TGTGCCAGCAGCTTAGGGCCAGGGTTTGGCTATGGCTACACCTTC,CASSLGPGFGYGYTF
-,TRBV7-9,TRBJ1-3,-,TGTGCCAGCAGCCAAGATTCAGGGGTCCCTGGAAACACCATATATTTT,CASSQDSGVPGNTIYF
-,TRBV19,TRBJ2-3,TRBD1,TGTGCCAGTAGTCGTAGGACAGGGTCTGATACGCAGTATTTT,CASSRRTGSDTQYF
-,TRBV3-1/TRBV3-2,TRBJ2-5,TRBD2,TGTGCCAGCAGCCCCTTAGCGGGGGGGCGGGAGACCCAGTACTTC,CASSPLAGGRETQYF
-,TRBV6-5,TRBJ1-1,-,TGTGCCAGCAGCCCACTACAGGGAGCAGCTTTCTTT,CASSPLQGAAFF
-,TRBV6-1,TRBJ2-6,-,TGTGCCAGCAGTGTAGCAGGGGATTGGGCCAACGTCCTGACTTTC,CASSVAGDWANVLTF
few,TRBV5-5,TRBJ2-3,TRBD2,TGTGCCAGCAGCTTGCAGCGGGAGGTCGCAGATACGCAGTATTTT,CASSLQREVADTQYF
-,TRBV5-1,TRBJ2-3,-,TGCGCCAGCAGCTTTAACGGAGATACGCAGTATTTT,CASSFNGDTQYF
-,TRBV4-1,TRBJ2-7,-,TGCGCCAGCAGCCCCCGGGCCCCCTCGGGGGAGCAGTACTTC,CASSPRAPSGEQYF
-,TRBV2,TRBJ1-4,-,TGTGCCAGCAGTTACGTGTCCGGGGGGGGAGAAAAACTGTTTTTT,CASSYVSGGGEKLFF
once,TRBV28,TRBJ1-6,-,TGTGCCAGCACCCGATCACCGGGCGCGGGGTCACCCCTCCACTTT,CASTRSPGAGSPLHF
-,TRBV28,TRBJ1-6,-,TGTGCCAGCAGGTCTTACAGGGTCCGTAATTCACCCCTCCACTTT,CASRSYRVRNSPLHF